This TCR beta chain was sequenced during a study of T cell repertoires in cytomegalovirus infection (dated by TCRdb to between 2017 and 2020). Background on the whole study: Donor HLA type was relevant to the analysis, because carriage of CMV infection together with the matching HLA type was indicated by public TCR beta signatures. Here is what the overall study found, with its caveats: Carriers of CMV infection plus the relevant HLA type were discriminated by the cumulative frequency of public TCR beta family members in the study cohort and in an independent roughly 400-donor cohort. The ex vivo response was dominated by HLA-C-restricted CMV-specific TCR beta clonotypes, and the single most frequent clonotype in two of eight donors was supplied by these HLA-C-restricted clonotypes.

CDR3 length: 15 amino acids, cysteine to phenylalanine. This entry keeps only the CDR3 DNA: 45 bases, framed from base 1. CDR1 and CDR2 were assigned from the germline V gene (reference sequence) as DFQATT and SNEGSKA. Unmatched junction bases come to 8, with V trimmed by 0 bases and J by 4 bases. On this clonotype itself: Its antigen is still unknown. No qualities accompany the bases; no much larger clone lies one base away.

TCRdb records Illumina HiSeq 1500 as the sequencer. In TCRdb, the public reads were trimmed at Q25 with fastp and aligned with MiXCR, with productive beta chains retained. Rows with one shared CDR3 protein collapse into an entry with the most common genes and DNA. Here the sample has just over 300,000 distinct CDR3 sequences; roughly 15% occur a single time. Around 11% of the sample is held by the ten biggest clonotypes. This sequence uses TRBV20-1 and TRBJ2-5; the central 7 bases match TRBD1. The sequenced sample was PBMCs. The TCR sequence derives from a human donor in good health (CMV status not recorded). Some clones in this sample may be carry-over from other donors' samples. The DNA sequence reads TGCAGTGCTAGAGAACCGACAGGGTTGGGAGAGACCCAGTACTTC. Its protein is CSAREPTGLGETQYF.